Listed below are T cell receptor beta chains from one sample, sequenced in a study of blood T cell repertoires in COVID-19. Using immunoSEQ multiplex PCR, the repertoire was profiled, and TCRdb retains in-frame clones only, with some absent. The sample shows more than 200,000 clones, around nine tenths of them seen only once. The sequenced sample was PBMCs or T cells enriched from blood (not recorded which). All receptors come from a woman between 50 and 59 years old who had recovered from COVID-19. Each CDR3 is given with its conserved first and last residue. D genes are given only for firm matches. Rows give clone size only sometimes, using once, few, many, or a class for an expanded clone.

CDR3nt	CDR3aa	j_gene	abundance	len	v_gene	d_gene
TGTGCCAGCAGCTTAGAAACGGCGGGATCCGCGTTCTTC	CASSLETAGSAFF	TRBJ2-1	once	13	TRBV7-9	-
TGTGCCAGCAGCACCGACAGGTCTTTCTCCTACGAGCAGTACTTC	CASSTDRSFSYEQYF	TRBJ2-7	-	15	TRBV2	-
TGTGCCAGCCGGCGGGGGTTATCGGGCTATGGCTACACCTTC	CASRRGLSGYGYTF	TRBJ1-2	-	14	TRBV6-5	-
TGTGCCAGCAGCCAAGGGATAGCGGAGCTATACGAGCAGTACTTC	CASSQGIAELYEQYF	TRBJ2-7	-	15	TRBV4-2	-
TGTGCCAGCAGTCGACTAGCGGGAGGCCTCTACAATGAGCAGTTCTTC	CASSRLAGGLYNEQFF	TRBJ2-1	-	16	TRBV2	TRBD2
TGTGCCAGCAGCTTAGGAGTTAGCGGGAGCCGGGGGGGGGAGCTGTTTTTT	CASSLGVSGSRGGELFF	TRBJ2-2	-	17	TRBV11-2	TRBD2
TGTGCCATCTCTAAGGACAGGGGTAACGTTGCCTACGAGCAGTACTTC	CAISKDRGNVAYEQYF	TRBJ2-7	once	16	TRBV10-3	TRBD1
TGTGCCAGCAGCTCCCACGGGGCTAGCGGAAAGCCCGGCCCTGAGCAGTTCTTC	CASSSHGASGKPGPEQFF	TRBJ2-1	-	18	TRBV7-3	TRBD2
TGTGCCAGCAGCTTAGCTAAGGGACTAGGGAATGAGCAGTTCTTC	CASSLAKGLGNEQFF	TRBJ2-1	-	15	TRBV7-2	TRBD2
TGTGCCAGCAGCCAAGATGCAGGGGCGCGCCCGATGAACACTGAAGCTTTCTTT	CASSQDAGARPMNTEAFF	TRBJ1-1	once	18	TRBV3-1/TRBV3-2	-
TGTGCCACCAACAGGGTTCCCGGGGAGCTGTTTTTT	CATNRVPGELFF	TRBJ2-2	-	12	TRBV10-3	-
TGTGCCAGCTCACCCGGGGAGTCCTTCTATGGCTACACCTTC	CASSPGESFYGYTF	TRBJ1-2	-	14	TRBV18	-
TGTGCCAGCAGCTTAGTTCGTGCGGGGAACACCGGGGAGCTGTTTTTT	CASSLVRAGNTGELFF	TRBJ2-2	-	16	TRBV7-6	-
TGCGCCAGCAGCCCTTCCCCCGGGACTGGGGGCGGGGAGCTGTTTTTT	CASSPSPGTGGGELFF	TRBJ2-2	-	16	TRBV5-1	-
TGTGCCACCAGCAGAGGAGGGTGGGGAGGAAACACCATATATTTT	CATSRGGWGGNTIYF	TRBJ1-3	-	15	TRBV15	-
TGTGCCAGCTCGGTAGACAGGCCCCAGCATTTT	CASSVDRPQHF	TRBJ1-5	once	11	TRBV18	-
TGTGCCAGCAGCGCAGACAGATCTAATGAAAAACTGTTTTTT	CASSADRSNEKLFF	TRBJ1-4	-	14	TRBV5-4	-
TGTGCCAGCAGCTCGTTTACAGAGACAATGTCGCCCCTCCACTTT	CASSSFTETMSPLHF	TRBJ1-6	-	15	TRBV5-4	-
TGTGCCAGCAGCCGACTCCAAAACGGCAACACTGAAGCTTTCTTT	CASSRLQNGNTEAFF	TRBJ1-1	-	15	TRBV5-6	-
TGTGCCAGCAGGGAAACAGGGGCTAGATCGGGTCAGCCCCAGCATTTT	CASRETGARSGQPQHF	TRBJ1-5	-	16	TRBV21-1	-
TGTGCCAGCAGCCAGACACTAGCGGGAGTAGAGACCCAGTACTTC	CASSQTLAGVETQYF	TRBJ2-5	-	15	TRBV3-1/TRBV3-2	TRBD2
TGTGCCAGCTCACCATCGACAGGGTCCTACGAGCAGTACTTC	CASSPSTGSYEQYF	TRBJ2-7	-	14	TRBV18	TRBD1
TGTGCCAGCAGCTTGGCGGGACAAAACAATGAGCAGTTCTTC	CASSLAGQNNEQFF	TRBJ2-1	once	14	TRBV5-6	-
TGCGCCAGCAGCTTGGAATTTAGGACACCAAGGTCACCCCTCCACTTT	CASSLEFRTPRSPLHF	TRBJ1-6	few	16	TRBV5-1	-
TGTGCCAGCAGCTCTGCGGGGACTAGCGGACCGACCTACGAGCAGTACTTC	CASSSAGTSGPTYEQYF	TRBJ2-7	-	17	TRBV7-8	TRBD2
TGTGCCAGCAGTTACTCGGGGACAGGAATCTACGAGCAGTACTTC	CASSYSGTGIYEQYF	TRBJ2-7	-	15	TRBV6-5	TRBD1
TGCGCCAGCAGTTCAGGGGACACCGGGGAGCTGTTTTTT	CASSSGDTGELFF	TRBJ2-2	-	13	TRBV5-1	-
TGTGCCAGCAACCGACGTGTGGGACAGGGAGGGACTGAAGCTTTCTTT	CASNRRVGQGGTEAFF	TRBJ1-1	few	16	TRBV2	TRBD1
TGCGCCAGCAGCCAATCCAGGGGTTTGAATCAGCCCCAGCATTTT	CASSQSRGLNQPQHF	TRBJ1-5	-	15	TRBV4-1	-
TGCGCCAGCAGCTCGCAACAGGGCGGTAGAGGCACCGGGGAGCTGTTTTTT	CASSSQQGGRGTGELFF	TRBJ2-2	-	17	TRBV5-1	-
TGTGCCAGTAGTCGGACAGGGACCAGCAATCAGCCCCAGCATTTT	CASSRTGTSNQPQHF	TRBJ1-5	-	15	TRBV19	TRBD1
TGTGCCAGCAGTTTAAGCCCTAGCGGCACAGATACGCAGTATTTT	CASSLSPSGTDTQYF	TRBJ2-3	-	15	TRBV28	-
TGTGCCAGCAGCTCATGGAGCAGACAGGTGAACACTGAAGCTTTCTTT	CASSSWSRQVNTEAFF	TRBJ1-1	-	16	TRBV5-6	-
TGTGCCAGCAGCTTAGAGGGGGCTCGACATGAAAAACTGTTTTTT	CASSLEGARHEKLFF	TRBJ1-4	-	15	TRBV7-9	TRBD1
TGTGCCAGCAGCAGCGGGACTAGCGGGAGGGCTACCAATGAGCAGTTCTTC	CASSSGTSGRATNEQFF	TRBJ2-1	-	17	TRBV5-4	TRBD2
TGTGCCAGCAGCCCGGACAGCTATGGCTACACCTTC	CASSPDSYGYTF	TRBJ1-2	-	12	TRBV3-1/TRBV3-2	-
TGTGCTAGCAGTCCTCTAGCGGGACGAGGTCTGGGGGCGAACACCGGGGAGCTGTTTTTT	CASSPLAGRGLGANTGELFF	TRBJ2-2	few	20	TRBV7-7	TRBD2
TGCAGCGTTGAACTCCGACTAGCGGGAGGGGGCACGCAGTATTTT	CSVELRLAGGGTQYF	TRBJ2-3	-	15	TRBV29-1	TRBD2
TGTGCCACCAGTGATTCCGGTGCGGCGGGAGGGTCCACAGATACGCAGTATTTT	CATSDSGAAGGSTDTQYF	TRBJ2-3	-	18	TRBV24-1	TRBD2
TGTGCCAGCAGCCAAGTTTGGCTAGCGGGAAATGGGGCCAAAAACATTCAGTACTTC	CASSQVWLAGNGAKNIQYF	TRBJ2-4	-	19	TRBV4-2	TRBD2
TGTGCCAGCAGCTTAGATCCAACAGGGTCCCATTCCTACGAGCAGTACTTC	CASSLDPTGSHSYEQYF	TRBJ2-7	-	17	TRBV11-2	-
TGTGCCAGCGGGTCCCGGGGGGGCCAAGAGACCCAGTACTTC	CASGSRGGQETQYF	TRBJ2-5	-	14	TRBV2	TRBD2
TGTGCCAGCAGCACCGGACTAGCGGGAGGGTGGTACACCGGGGAGCTGTTTTTT	CASSTGLAGGWYTGELFF	TRBJ2-2	-	18	TRBV28	TRBD2
TGTGCCAGCTCACCACCATACCAACTCCGCGGAAACACCATATATTTT	CASSPPYQLRGNTIYF	TRBJ1-3	-	16	TRBV18	-
TGTGCCAGCAGCCCATACGCGTCTTCCCACTCCTACAATGAGCAGTTCTTC	CASSPYASSHSYNEQFF	TRBJ2-1	-	17	TRBV9	-
TGTGCCAGTTCTAGCGGGAGTGTCTACAATGAGCAGTTCTTC	CASSSGSVYNEQFF	TRBJ2-1	-	14	TRBV28	TRBD2
TGCGCCAGCACCGACACTAGCTCTGGAAACACCATATATTTT	CASTDTSSGNTIYF	TRBJ1-3	-	14	TRBV5-1	-
TGTGCCAGCAGTGAATCAGGGGGCTATGGCTACACCTTC	CASSESGGYGYTF	TRBJ1-2	few	13	TRBV25-1	TRBD1
TGTGCCAGCAGCGCCGGGACAGGGTATCAGTACGAGCAGTACTTC	CASSAGTGYQYEQYF	TRBJ2-7	-	15	TRBV7-8	TRBD1
TGTGCCAGCAGCCTGAAGCCGACAGGGCTCAACACTGAAGCTTTCTTT	CASSLKPTGLNTEAFF	TRBJ1-1	few	16	TRBV27	TRBD1
TGTGCCAGCAGTACGAGCTCCTACGAGCAGTACTTC	CASSTSSYEQYF	TRBJ2-7	few	12	TRBV6-5	-
TGTGCCTGGACCCTAGGGGACAGGGGGCGCGTTGAGCAGTTCTTC	CAWTLGDRGRVEQFF	TRBJ2-1	-	15	TRBV30	TRBD1
TGTGCCAGCTCACCTATGACCTTAGCGGGAGGGGCGAGGAATGAGCAGTTCTTC	CASSPMTLAGGARNEQFF	TRBJ2-1	-	18	TRBV18	TRBD2
TGTGCCATCAGCGATGCAGGGCGTAGCTCCTACGAGCAGTACTTC	CAISDAGRSSYEQYF	TRBJ2-7	-	15	TRBV10-3	-
TGTGCCAGCAGCGCCAACCTCCGGGACTACAACGAGCAGTACTTC	CASSANLRDYNEQYF	TRBJ2-7	-	15	TRBV7-9	TRBD2